What follows is one T cell receptor (beta chain) and its context. The antigen is unknown. This entry is derived from a study of T-cell reconstitution after alpha-beta-depleted transplantation in children. Notes on the study in general: Several hundred expanded graft clones reportedly gave rise to the alpha-beta T cells present about two months after transplant. After one year, T-cell counts and TCRbeta diversity mostly came from new T cells. From surviving recipient T cells and thymic progenitors came the high day-60 TCRbeta diversity observed in some patients.

The CDR3 runs to 13 residues. Trimming shortened V by 0 bases and J by 5 bases, and 10 bases separated the two germline ends. CDR1 and CDR2 from the germline V gene are SQVTM and ANQGSEA. Preparation of the TCRbeta library used unique molecular identifiers. TCRdb re-derived calls from the PCR reads in MiXCR, one entry per CDR3 protein. The table shows 150,000 to 200,000 distinct CDR3 sequences, with approximately 12% occurring only once. The J gene is TRBJ1-2, the V gene TRBV29-1; D not certain. Sequenced material: PBMCs, taken before TCRalphabeta/CD19-depleted stem cell transplant. This TCR was sampled from a boy aged 2 to 10 with acute myeloid leukemia, due to receive a stem cell transplant. The CDR3: CSVEEGLGYGYTF. The CDR3 coding sequence is TGCAGCGTTGAAGAGGGCTTGGGTTATGGCTACACCTTC.